The 31 T cell receptor beta chains below were found in one sample sequenced in a study of blood T cell repertoires in COVID-19. Clones were read by immunoSEQ multiplex PCR, and TCRdb kept only the in-frame ones, dropping some. The sample lists about 74,000 clones, roughly 84% occurring once. Sequenced sample: peripheral blood. These receptors were collected from a woman older than 75 with active or convalescent COVID-19.

V and J are TRBV19 and TRBJ2-2; a weak D match, TRBD2 (6 bases). Germline lookup yields CDR1 LNHDA and CDR2 SQIVND (reference sequence). The CDR3 has 16 residues. Trimming stripped 3 bases from V and 3 bases from J, with 14 bases between. The DNA for the CDR3 is TGTGCCAGTAGTATTGTCCCGGGGGTCCACACCGGGGAGCTGTTTTTT. It encodes CASSIVPGVHTGELFF.

The chain recombines TRBV5-6 with TRBJ2-7, with 10 bases fitting TRBD1. Germline V gives CDR1 SGHDT, CDR2 YYEEEE. V gave up 0 bases and J gave up 1 base; unmatched junction bases: 4. CDR3 length: 16 amino acids. The CDR3 sequence is CASSLGDRGGSYEQYF. The CDR3 nucleotides are TGTGCCAGCAGCTTGGGGGACAGGGGTGGTTCCTACGAGCAGTACTTC. Looking up the rest from reference TRBV5-6 and TRBJ2-7 gives the full variable domain: DAGVTQSPTHLIKTRGQQVTLRCSPKSGHDTVSWYQQALGQGPQFIFQYYEEEERQRGNFPDRFSGHQFPNYSSELNVNALLLGDSALYLCASSLGDRGGSYEQYFGPGTRLTVT.

The chain has TRBV19 and TRBJ1-5, with TRBD1 matching 7 bases. CDR1 LNHDA and CDR2 SQIVND come from the germline V gene (reference sequence). Losses at the gene ends were 5 bases for V and 3 bases for J; bases not matched to a gene: 4. This CDR3 has 14 residues. Here the CDR3 reads CASSVQGTNQPQHF. The DNA of the CDR3 is TGTGCCAGTAGTGTACAGGGGACCAATCAGCCCCAGCATTTT.

The V and J genes are TRBV7-2 and TRBJ2-4, with D perhaps TRBD2 (6 bases). Trimming removed 3 bases at V and 6 bases at J, with 12 bases between. Germline CDR1 is SGHTA and CDR2 is FQGNSA. CDR3 length equals 14 residues. This CDR3 is CASSFMGLGNIQYF. The CDR3, as DNA: TGTGCCAGCAGCTTTATGGGACTCGGAAACATTCAGTACTTC.

Here the CDR3 reads CASSPAGYHEISYNSPLHF. In nucleotides, the CDR3 is TGTGCCAGCTCACCTGCAGGGTACCACGAGATTTCCTATAATTCACCCCTCCACTTT. The chain links TRBV18 to TRBJ1-6, with D perhaps TRBD1 (5 bases). From germline, CDR1 is KGHSH and CDR2 LQKENI. The length of the CDR3 is 19 residues. The V and J ends lost 3 bases and 1 base respectively, with 19 bases between them.

This chain connects TRBV4-3 to TRBJ1-2, with a weak D call TRBD1 (6 bases). Trimming removed 0 bases from V and 11 bases from J, with 22 bases in between. This CDR3 has 16 amino acids. Germline loops: CDR1 LGHNA, CDR2 YSLEER. The CDR3 sequence: CASSQDYPGAEPFYTF. The DNA for the CDR3 is TGCGCCAGCAGCCAAGATTACCCAGGGGCCGAGCCTTTTTACACCTTC.

The J gene is TRBJ1-3, the V gene TRBV29-1; D call uncertain. Trimming left V 4 bases short and J 4 bases short, with 11 bases between. The CDR3 contains 13 residues. The germline CDR1 and CDR2 sequences are SQVTM and ANQGSEA. The CDR3 spells CSVAPLKGNTIYF. Here the CDR3 DNA reads TGCAGCGTTGCCCCTTTAAAAGGAAACACCATATATTTT.

V is TRBV29-1 and J is TRBJ2-1; D remains ambiguous. Trimming shortened V by 7 bases and J by 5 bases, and 9 bases separated the two germline ends. The CDR3 extends over 11 amino acids. Germline loops: CDR1 SQVTM, CDR2 ANQGSEA. The CDR3 is CSAELHNEQFF. Written as DNA, the CDR3 is TGCAGCGCCGAACTGCACAATGAGCAGTTCTTC.

The chain employs TRBV11-3 and TRBJ2-2, with TRBD1 matching 9 bases. From germline, CDR1 is SGHNT and CDR2 YENEEA. J was trimmed by 6 bases and V by 5 bases; bases with no gene match: 13. The CDR3 spans 17 residues. The DNA of the CDR3 is TGTGCCAGCAGCCAAGGGACAGGGATTGGGCTTGCCGGGGAGCTGTTTTTT. It codes for CASSQGTGIGLAGELFF.

The V and J genes are TRBV7-2 and TRBJ2-3; unclear D gene. Looked up from germline, CDR1 is SGHTA and CDR2 is FQGNSA. This CDR3 is 14 amino acids long. Trimming stripped 3 bases from V and 2 bases from J, with 9 bases between. CDR3 region: CASSLSAPTDTQYF. The CDR3 DNA reads as TGTGCCAGCAGCTTGTCAGCGCCCACAGATACGCAGTATTTT. Full variable domain (outside the CDR3, taken from reference TRBV7-2 and TRBJ2-3): GAGVSQSPSNKVTEKGKDVELRCDPISGHTALYWYRQSLGQGLEFLIYFQGNSAPDKSGLPSDRFSAERTGGSVSTLTIQRTQQEDSAVYLCASSLSAPTDTQYFGPGTRLTVL.

The rearrangement links TRBV7-2 to TRBJ1-2, with D perhaps matching TRBD1 (5 bases). V lost 2 bases and J lost 8, with 12 bases in between. This CDR3 spans 13 amino acids. Germline V gives CDR1 SGHTA, CDR2 FQGNSA. In nucleotides, the CDR3 is TGTGCCAGCAGCTTAATGCGGGGCAGGGGCTACACCTTC. It is translated as CASSLMRGRGYTF. The whole variable domain, remainder taken from reference TRBV7-2 and TRBJ1-2, is GAGVSQSPSNKVTEKGKDVELRCDPISGHTALYWYRQSLGQGLEFLIYFQGNSAPDKSGLPSDRFSAERTGGSVSTLTIQRTQQEDSAVYLCASSLMRGRGYTFGSGTRLTVV.

The chain recombines TRBV4-2 with TRBJ1-4; no firm D call. The CDR3 totals 15 residues. V was clipped by 4 bases and J by 7 bases, with 16 bases between them. Per the germline V gene, CDR1 is LGHNA and CDR2 is YNFKEQ. In DNA form, the CDR3 reads TGTGCCAGCAGCCCTCCGGGAATGGTTGGTGAAAAACTGTTTTTT. Translation gives CASSPPGMVGEKLFF.

The chain carries TRBV6-6 and TRBJ1-2; D perhaps matches TRBD1 (5 bases). Trimming shortened V by 6 bases and J by 2 bases, and 10 bases separated the two germline ends. The CDR3 totals 13 residues. Looked up from germline, CDR1 is MNHNY and CDR2 is SVGAGI (reference sequence). The chain's CDR3 is CASRTTENYGYTF. CDR3 nucleotides: TGTGCCAGCAGGACGACAGAGAACTATGGCTACACCTTC.

The chain carries TRBV5-1 and TRBJ1-1; D is possibly TRBD1 (5 bases). Trimming left V 4 bases short and J 2 bases short, with 12 bases between. Germline CDR1 SGHRS, CDR2 YFSETQ. The CDR3 contains 14 residues. CDR3 nucleotides: TGCGCCAGCAGCCTACCGGGGGTAAACACTGAAGCTTTCTTT. It encodes CASSLPGVNTEAFF.

The rearrangement links TRBV2 to TRBJ1-3; 8 bases fit TRBD1. The CDR3 has 16 residues. Germline V gene data show CDR1 as SNHLY and CDR2 as FYNNEI. V shed 6 bases, J shed 0 bases, and the junction held 7 bases outside the gene matches. CDR3 in amino acids: CASRRDRLISGNTIYF. The CDR3 DNA follows: TGTGCCAGCAGAAGGGACAGGCTGATCTCTGGAAACACCATATATTTT.

The chain couples TRBV30 to TRBJ2-5; 9 bases agree with TRBD2. Germline V gives CDR1 GTSNPN, CDR2 SVGIG (reference sequence). The CDR3 runs to 16 residues. Trimming removed 4 bases from V and 1 base from J; junction bases left unmatched: 10. In nucleotides, the CDR3 is TGTGCCTGGAACTCTTGGGTTAGCGGGGGCCAAGAGACCCAGTACTTC. Translating it yields CAWNSWVSGGQETQYF.

The chain carries TRBV6-6 and TRBJ2-7; a weak D match, TRBD1 (6 bases). CDR3 size: 14 residues. From germline, CDR1 is MNHNY and CDR2 SVGAGI (reference sequence). V lost 2 bases to trimming and J lost 3 bases, with 11 bases between them. CDR3 in DNA: TGTGCCAGCAGTTACGGGGGCGAAGACTACGAGCAGTACTTC. This translates into CASSYGGEDYEQYF.

This clone showed up just a few times. The genes are TRBV6-2 or TRBV6-3 and TRBJ2-5; TRBD2 matches at 7 bases. The CDR3 contains 14 residues. J lost 4 bases, V lost 5 bases, and 7 bases had no gene match. Germline CDR1 MNHEY, CDR2 SVGEGT. This CDR3 is CASSPSGGRETQYF. CDR3 bases: TGTGCCAGCAGTCCATCCGGGGGGAGAGAGACCCAGTACTTC.

The chain carries TRBV4-3 and TRBJ1-1, with D possibly being TRBD1 (5 bases). The germline V gene encodes CDR1 LGHNA and CDR2 YSLEER. This CDR3 is built from 15 residues. The ends were cut back, 4 bases at V and 2 bases at J, with 14 bases in the middle. The CDR3 is CASSPTGGGNTEAFF. The CDR3 nucleotides read TGCGCCAGCAGCCCAACGGGGGGGGGAAACACTGAAGCTTTCTTT.

The chain employs TRBV12-3 or TRBV12-4 and TRBJ1-2; D remains unclear. V was pared by 1 base and J by 8 bases, with 11 bases between. The CDR3 has 13 amino acids. CDR3 sequence reads: CASSLVEMLGYTF. The CDR3, as DNA: TGTGCCAGCAGTTTAGTTGAGATGCTAGGCTACACCTTC.

The chain combines TRBV6-5 with TRBJ1-1; no firm D call. Trimming took off 2 bases at V and 5 bases at J, with 18 bases between the two ends. Germline-derived CDR1 and CDR2 are MNHEY and SVGAGI. The CDR3 covers 16 residues. CDR3: CASSYGTSNMWTEAFF. The CDR3 DNA follows: TGTGCCAGCAGTTACGGCACCTCCAACATGTGGACTGAAGCTTTCTTT.

This chain joins TRBV2 and TRBJ1-2; D is undetermined. This CDR3 comprises 15 residues. V lost 7 bases to trimming and J lost 8 bases, with 23 bases between them. Per germline, CDR1 SNHLY and CDR2 FYNNEI. The CDR3, as DNA: TGTGCCAGCATAACAAGACCCACCGAACAGCAGGGCTACACCTTC. Protein: CASITRPTEQQGYTF.

This chain connects TRBV5-5 to TRBJ2-1; unclear D gene. The CDR3 is 16 amino acids. CDR1 is SGHKS and CDR2 is YYEKEE in the germline V gene (reference sequence). Trimming removed 1 base from V and 0 bases from J, with 11 bases in between. Here the CDR3 reads CASSLSQFGSYNEQFF. The CDR3 DNA follows: TGTGCCAGCAGCTTGTCACAGTTTGGCTCCTACAATGAGCAGTTCTTC.

The chain combines TRBV7-2 with TRBJ2-3; 9 bases line up with TRBD1. This CDR3 has 13 amino acids. V trimming: 2 bases; J trimming: 9 bases; junction bases outside the gene matches: 3. The germline gives CDR1 SGHTA, CDR2 FQGNSA. CDR3 amino acids: CASSLPGQGTQYF. Here the CDR3 DNA reads TGTGCCAGCAGCTTACCGGGACAGGGAACGCAGTATTTT.

Notes on this clone: The junction departs from the called germline gene at one end, perhaps through a read error. This chain links TRBV6-4 with TRBJ2-3, with 8 bases aligning to TRBD1. This CDR3 is built from 15 residues. Germline V gives CDR1 MRHNA, CDR2 SNTAGT. CDR3 in amino acids: CASSDTGGKTVTQYF. CDR3 nucleotide sequence: TGTGCCAGCAGTGACACAGGGGGTAAAACAGTTACGCAGTATTTT.

This chain uses TRBV2 with TRBJ1-6; 7 nucleotides match TRBD1. This CDR3 has 16 residues. CDR1 is SNHLY, CDR2 FYNNEI, per germline. Trimming took 7 bases from V and 5 from J; bases not matched to a gene: 11. CDR3: CASILGPGGNNSPLHF. The CDR3 coding sequence is TGTGCCAGCATTCTTGGACCAGGGGGGAATAATTCACCCCTCCACTTT.

The V and J genes are TRBV19 and TRBJ1-2; D might be TRBD1 (5 bases). The CDR3 runs 14 residues. The germline V gene encodes CDR1 LNHDA and CDR2 SQIVND (reference sequence). Trimming took off 3 bases at V and 4 bases at J, with 12 bases between the two ends. The CDR3 DNA reads as TGTGCCAGTAGTATCTCAGGGAGGGCCTATGGCTACACCTTC. Protein product: CASSISGRAYGYTF.

The CDR3 DNA reads as TGCGCCAGCAGGGGGACAGGGGCGGCCACTGAAGCTTTCTTT. It translates to CASRGTGAATEAFF. This chain uses TRBV10-1 with TRBJ1-1; 10 nucleotides align to TRBD1. The CDR3 is 14 residues long. V dropped 6 bases and J dropped 4; count of bases not matched to a gene: 5. CDR1 WNHNN and CDR2 SYGVQD come from the germline V gene (reference sequence).

The chain has TRBV6-5 and TRBJ1-1; TRBD1 matches 9 bases. This CDR3 spans 16 amino acids. Unmatched junction bases numbered 7, after V lost 0 bases and J lost 5 bases. Germline CDR1 MNHEY, CDR2 SVGAGI. Here the CDR3 reads CASSYSSTGGRTEAFF. The CDR3 DNA follows: TGTGCCAGCAGTTACTCGTCGACAGGGGGTAGGACTGAAGCTTTCTTT.

This clone occurred once. The chain carries TRBV4-1 and TRBJ1-3, with no clear D. The CDR3 is 14 amino acids. V gave up 4 bases and J gave up 0 bases, with 7 bases separating them. The germline V gene has CDR1 MGHRA and CDR2 YSYEKL. This CDR3 is CASSLVNSGNTIYF. As DNA, the CDR3 is TGCGCCAGCAGCCTCGTTAACTCTGGAAACACCATATATTTT.

The chain has TRBV11-2 and TRBJ1-1, with D possibly TRBD1 on 6 matching bases. The germline CDR1 and CDR2 sequences are SGHAT and FQNNGV. The CDR3 extends over 18 amino acids. V lost 4 bases and J 0 bases, leaving 21 bases between the germline ends. CDR3 loop: CASSSLLAFTGMNTEAFF. The CDR3 DNA reads as TGTGCCAGCAGCTCCCTATTAGCGTTTACAGGGATGAACACTGAAGCTTTCTTT.